Shown below are 16 T cell receptor beta chains from a single sample sequenced in a study of shared clonotypes between healthy human individuals. Method: immunoSEQ multiplex PCR; TCRdb's copy keeps in-frame clones and lacks some. This sample has about 460,000 clones; more than 70% occur once, and the top ten carry 12%. Sequenced: PBMCs. These receptors were collected from a woman aged 40 to 50 in good health. Some clones in this sample may be carry-over from other donors' samples.

This clone was seen only once. In nucleotides, the CDR3 is TGTGCCAGCAGTTTATCGCAGAGCAATCAGCCCCAGCATTTT. Protein sequence: CASSLSQSNQPQHF. The chain has TRBV27 and TRBJ1-5, with D uncertain. Germline CDR1 and CDR2: MNHEY and SMNVEV (reference sequence). Between the trimmed V and J ends, which lost 0 bases and 1 base, there was a span of 4 bases. The CDR3 spans 14 residues.

As for this clone: This sequence is one base from a far larger clone and is likely a read error. The rearrangement links TRBV30 to TRBJ2-7; TRBD2 aligns across 7 bases. The germline CDR1 and CDR2 sequences are GTSNPN and SVGIG (reference sequence). The CDR3 sequence is 13 residues long. CDR3 coding DNA: TGTGCCTGGAGTGTACTGGGGGACTACGAGCGGTACTTC. Its protein is CAWSVLGDYERYF.

The chain employs TRBV28 and TRBJ2-7; D may be TRBD2 (6 bases). Trimming removed 4 bases at V and 2 bases at J, with 15 bases between. CDR1 and CDR2 (germline): MDHEN, SYDVKM. The CDR3 spans 15 residues. The CDR3 coding sequence is TGTGCCAGCAGTTCCCCCCCCTTAGCGGCCTACGAGCAGTACTTC. Translating gives CASSSPPLAAYEQYF.

J is TRBJ2-5 and V is TRBV28, with 9 positions matching TRBD1. The CDR3 has 16 residues. The V and J ends lost 3 bases and 2 bases, in that order; junction bases with no gene match: 7. Germline V gene lookup returns CDR1 MDHEN and CDR2 SYDVKM. For the CDR3, the DNA is TGTGCCAGCAGTTTGGAGAGGACAGGGGTTCAAGAGACCCAGTACTTC. Encoded protein: CASSLERTGVQETQYF.

The rearrangement uses TRBV11-2 and TRBJ2-7; D not resolved. The length of the CDR3 is 14 residues. Trimming left V 3 bases short and J 3 bases short, with 12 bases between. Per germline, CDR1 SGHAT and CDR2 FQNNGV. CDR3 nucleotide sequence: TGTGCCAGCAGCTTGAGGCGAAGCAACTACGAGCAGTACTTC. Translation: CASSLRRSNYEQYF.

The chain has TRBV4-2 and TRBJ2-7; a possible D gene is TRBD2 (6 bases). CDR1 LGHNA and CDR2 YNFKEQ come from the germline V gene. The CDR3 consists of 14 residues. Trimming pared 0 bases from V and 5 bases from J, leaving 11 bases between. This CDR3 is CASSQDRGSDEQYF. Written as DNA, the CDR3 is TGTGCCAGCAGCCAAGATCGGGGGAGCGACGAGCAGTACTTC.

This clone has a handful of counts. CDR3 DNA sequence: TGTGCCAGCAGCTTGTTTGGGGGAGCCTACAATGAGCAGTTCTTC. It yields the protein CASSLFGGAYNEQFF. The chain uses TRBV7-8 and TRBJ2-1; D might be TRBD1 or TRBD2, each matching 5 bases. This CDR3 spans 15 amino acids. Germline values: CDR1 SGHVS, CDR2 FQNEAQ. With 3 bases removed from V and 2 bases from J, the gap between germline ends came to 11 bases.

This chain joins TRBV6-5 and TRBJ2-7, with D tentatively TRBD1 (6 bases). Trimming took 6 bases from V and 3 from J, leaving 12 bases between them. The length of the CDR3 is 13 residues. In germline, CDR1 is MNHEY, CDR2 SVGAGI. The CDR3 here is CASRAGENYEQYF. CDR3 DNA sequence: TGTGCCAGCAGGGCAGGGGAAAACTACGAGCAGTACTTC.

The V call is TRBV5-6, the J call TRBJ1-1, with 9 bases matching TRBD1. The CDR3 runs to 16 residues. The V and J ends lost 7 bases and 3 bases, in that order; junction bases with no gene match: 13. Germline V CDR1 and CDR2: SGHDT, YYEEEE. CDR3 loop: CASPPRDRVVDTEAFF. For the CDR3, the DNA is TGTGCCAGCCCACCGCGGGACAGGGTAGTGGACACTGAAGCTTTCTTT.

The chain has TRBV5-4 and TRBJ1-3; D remains unclear. The length of the CDR3 is 15 residues. The V gene lost 0 bases and the J gene lost 0 bases, with 7 bases spanning the gap. Germline loops: CDR1 SGHNT, CDR2 YYREEE (reference sequence). The DNA for the CDR3 is TGTGCCAGCAGCTTGGACGGCAACTCTGGAAACACCATATATTTT. It specifies CASSLDGNSGNTIYF.

This clone was detected once. This specimen includes other DNA sequences encoding the same CDR3. The genes are TRBV28 and TRBJ1-1; unclear D gene. In germline, CDR1 is MDHEN, CDR2 SYDVKM. CDR3 length: 11 residues. Trimming cost V 6 bases and J 1 base, with 3 bases left between them. Written as DNA, the CDR3 is TGTGCCAGCAGCCCGAACACTGAAGCTTTCTTT. It encodes CASSPNTEAFF.

The chain uses TRBV30 and TRBJ2-2, with 7 bases matching TRBD2. This CDR3 comprises 16 residues. With 0 bases clipped from V and 1 base from J, the junction kept 5 bases outside the gene matches. Looked up from germline, CDR1 is GTSNPN and CDR2 is SVGIG (reference sequence). CDR3 coding DNA: TGTGCCTGGAGTGTAAAGACGGGAGGGAACACCGGGGAGCTGTTTTTT. Amino acid sequence: CAWSVKTGGNTGELFF.

The V call is TRBV6-1, the J call TRBJ2-1; D remains ambiguous. The CDR3 is 13 residues long. With 7 bases removed from V and 2 bases from J, the gap between germline ends came to 9 bases. The V gene's germline CDR1 is MNHNS and CDR2 SASEGT. The CDR3 DNA sequence: TGTGCCAGCACCTCCGGGCCCTACAATGAGCAGTTCTTC. As protein: CASTSGPYNEQFF.

This chain links TRBV9 with TRBJ2-7, with D possibly being TRBD2 (5 bases). Germline CDR1 and CDR2: SGDLS and YYNGEE. CDR3 length equals 13 residues. V shed 0 bases and J shed 7 bases, with 11 bases lying between them. In DNA form, the CDR3 reads TGTGCCAGCAGCGTAGTGAGCGGTAGAGAGCAGTACTTC. It yields the protein CASSVVSGREQYF.

The V gene is TRBV5-1, the J gene TRBJ2-1; 7 bases align to TRBD1. This CDR3 is 17 amino acids long. Germline lookup yields CDR1 SGHRS and CDR2 YFSETQ. V dropped 4 bases and J dropped 0; count of bases not matched to a gene: 10. CDR3 amino acids: CASSPDPPGGSYNEQFF. CDR3 coding DNA: TGCGCCAGCAGCCCTGATCCTCCAGGGGGCTCCTACAATGAGCAGTTCTTC.

As to this clone: Only one base separates this from a far larger clonotype, so it likely reflects a read error. This chain joins TRBV5-6 and TRBJ2-5; D is perhaps TRBD1 (6 bases). The CDR3 runs 15 residues. Germline V CDR1 and CDR2: SGHDT, YYEEEE. The CDR3 spells CASSSTRGYQETLYF. As DNA, the CDR3 is TGTGCCAGCAGCTCAACTAGGGGGTACCAAGAGACCCTGTACTTC. The full variable domain, completed using reference TRBV5-6 and TRBJ2-5, is DAGVTQSPTHLIKTRGQQVTLRCSPKSGHDTVSWYQQALGQGPQFIFQYYEEEERQRGNFPDRFSGHQFPNYSSELNVNALLLGDSALYLCASSSTRGYQETLYFGPGTRLLVL.